Listed below are T cell receptor beta chains from one sample, sequenced in a study of control samples from healthy donors and cancer patients. The data were produced by immunoSEQ multiplex PCR, yet TCRdb's version contains in-frame clones alone and is incomplete. This sample carries about 110,000 clones, approximately 87% of them seen once, and the ten largest clones take around 3.5%. The sample was PBMCs. These receptors all stem from a woman aged 55-70 years with lung cancer. CDR3s include the opening cysteine and the closing phenylalanine or tryptophan. A D gene is named only where the DNA matches it firmly. Size values are once, few and many counts, or a class for expanded clones, and some rows have none.

J gene: TRBJ2-7; V gene: TRBV6-2/TRBV6-3; clone size: -; D gene: TRBD2; CDR3 length: 14; CDR3 DNA: TGTGCCAGCAGCTGGGGAGGGACGGCATACGAGCAGTACTTC; CDR3 protein: CASSWGGTAYEQYF
J gene: TRBJ2-7; V gene: TRBV10-3; clone size: -; D gene: -; CDR3 length: 12; CDR3 DNA: TGTGCCATCAGGGGAGGATCCTACGAGCAGTACTTC; CDR3 protein: CAIRGGSYEQYF
J gene: TRBJ1-3; V gene: TRBV7-8; clone size: few; D gene: -; CDR3 length: 16; CDR3 DNA: TGTGCCAGCAGGGGGGGGAAGGCTAGCTCTGGAAACACCATATATTTT; CDR3 protein: CASRGGKASSGNTIYF
J gene: TRBJ2-3; V gene: TRBV6-1; clone size: -; D gene: TRBD2; CDR3 length: 16; CDR3 DNA: TGTGCCAGCAGTGAACAAGACGGGGGGGCGACAGATACGCAGTATTTT; CDR3 protein: CASSEQDGGATDTQYF
J gene: TRBJ2-7; V gene: TRBV3-1/TRBV3-2; clone size: -; D gene: -; CDR3 length: 15; CDR3 DNA: TGTGCCAGCAGCCAGGCAACCGGGACCTTCTACGAGCAGTACTTC; CDR3 protein: CASSQATGTFYEQYF
J gene: TRBJ2-1; V gene: TRBV14; clone size: -; D gene: TRBD2; CDR3 length: 14; CDR3 DNA: TGTGCCAGCAGCCCGGGGACTACATACAATGAGCAGTTCTTC; CDR3 protein: CASSPGTTYNEQFF
J gene: TRBJ2-3; V gene: TRBV9; clone size: -; D gene: -; CDR3 length: 15; CDR3 DNA: TGTGCCAGCAGCGTAGGAGGGCCTACCACAGATACGCAGTATTTT; CDR3 protein: CASSVGGPTTDTQYF
J gene: TRBJ1-2; V gene: TRBV5-4; clone size: -; D gene: TRBD1; CDR3 length: 13; CDR3 DNA: TGTGCCAGCAGCTTACAGGGGGCGAATGGCTACACCTTC; CDR3 protein: CASSLQGANGYTF
J gene: TRBJ2-7; V gene: TRBV7-2; clone size: -; D gene: -; CDR3 length: 15; CDR3 DNA: TGTGCCAGCAGCTTAGTAAGGGGGGCCCAATACGAGCAGTACTTC; CDR3 protein: CASSLVRGAQYEQYF
J gene: TRBJ1-1; V gene: TRBV3-1/TRBV3-2; clone size: -; D gene: -; CDR3 length: 14; CDR3 DNA: TGTGCCAGCAGCCACAGGGGCAAGAACACTGAAGCTTTCTTT; CDR3 protein: CASSHRGKNTEAFF
J gene: TRBJ1-5; V gene: TRBV29-1; clone size: -; D gene: -; CDR3 length: 13; CDR3 DNA: TGCAGCGTTGAGTACGACAGTGATCAGCCCCAGCATTTT; CDR3 protein: CSVEYDSDQPQHF
J gene: TRBJ2-1; V gene: TRBV7-2; clone size: -; D gene: TRBD2; CDR3 length: 14; CDR3 DNA: TGTGCCAGCAGCTTAGCGCGGGGGGCGCGTGAGCAGTTCTTC; CDR3 protein: CASSLARGAREQFF
J gene: TRBJ2-1; V gene: TRBV9; clone size: -; D gene: TRBD2; CDR3 length: 16; CDR3 DNA: TGTGCCAGCAGCGTAGTTCCGGGACTAGGGGTGGATGAGCAGTTCTTC; CDR3 protein: CASSVVPGLGVDEQFF
J gene: TRBJ1-1; V gene: TRBV7-9; clone size: -; D gene: TRBD1; CDR3 length: 15; CDR3 DNA: TGTGCCAGCAGCGTACAGGGACAGCTGAACACTGAAGCTTTCTTT; CDR3 protein: CASSVQGQLNTEAFF
J gene: TRBJ2-1; V gene: TRBV16; clone size: -; D gene: -; CDR3 length: 16; CDR3 DNA: TGTGCCAGCAGCCAATCGAACCAGCCCTCCTACAATGAGCAGTTCTTC; CDR3 protein: CASSQSNQPSYNEQFF
J gene: TRBJ1-4; V gene: TRBV11-2; clone size: -; D gene: -; CDR3 length: 14; CDR3 DNA: TGTGCCAGCAGCTTGAGGGGGAGGGGTGAAAAACTGTTTTTT; CDR3 protein: CASSLRGRGEKLFF
J gene: TRBJ2-7; V gene: TRBV30; clone size: -; D gene: -; CDR3 length: 16; CDR3 DNA: TGTGCCTGGAGTGAGAGCAGGAACGCCGCCTCCTACGAGCAGTACTTC; CDR3 protein: CAWSESRNAASYEQYF
J gene: TRBJ1-5; V gene: TRBV4-2; clone size: few; D gene: -; CDR3 length: 15; CDR3 DNA: TGTGCCAGCAGCCAAGAAGGGGGTGGAGTCCAGCCCCAGCATTTT; CDR3 protein: CASSQEGGGVQPQHF
J gene: TRBJ2-7; V gene: TRBV30; clone size: -; D gene: -; CDR3 length: 14; CDR3 DNA: TGTGCCTGTCCCCGACGAGGTAAGGAATACGAGCAGTACTTC; CDR3 protein: CACPRRGKEYEQYF
J gene: TRBJ2-3; V gene: TRBV25-1; clone size: -; D gene: TRBD2; CDR3 length: 16; CDR3 DNA: TGTGCCAGCTCCTCCCGACTAGCGGAGAGGGCAGATACGCAGTATTTT; CDR3 protein: CASSSRLAERADTQYF
J gene: TRBJ2-5; V gene: TRBV4-2; clone size: -; D gene: TRBD2; CDR3 length: 17; CDR3 DNA: TGTGCCAGCAGAAGAACTCCCGGGGCTAGCGGCCAAGAGACCCAGTACTTC; CDR3 protein: CASRRTPGASGQETQYF
J gene: TRBJ1-1; V gene: TRBV3-1/TRBV3-2; clone size: -; D gene: -; CDR3 length: 16; CDR3 DNA: TGTGCCAGCAGCCAAGAGGGGGGCAGTTTGAACACTGAAGCTTTCTTT; CDR3 protein: CASSQEGGSLNTEAFF
J gene: TRBJ1-1; V gene: TRBV5-5; clone size: -; D gene: -; CDR3 length: 15; CDR3 DNA: TGTGCCAGCAGCTTGGGCGGGGTCCTGAACACTGAAGCTTTCTTT; CDR3 protein: CASSLGGVLNTEAFF
J gene: TRBJ2-1; V gene: TRBV14; clone size: few; D gene: -; CDR3 length: 13; CDR3 DNA: TGTGCCAGCAGCCTACCCTCCTACAATGAGCAGTTCTTC; CDR3 protein: CASSLPSYNEQFF
J gene: TRBJ2-2; V gene: TRBV2; clone size: -; D gene: TRBD2; CDR3 length: 15; CDR3 DNA: TGTGCCAGCATTAGACTAGCGGGAGCTGCCGGGGAGCTGTTTTTT; CDR3 protein: CASIRLAGAAGELFF
J gene: TRBJ1-5; V gene: TRBV19; clone size: -; D gene: -; CDR3 length: 15; CDR3 DNA: TGTGCCAGTAGTATAGAAGAGGCAGGGCGTCAGCCCCAGCATTTT; CDR3 protein: CASSIEEAGRQPQHF
J gene: TRBJ1-3; V gene: TRBV4-1; clone size: -; D gene: TRBD1; CDR3 length: 16; CDR3 DNA: TGCGCCAGCAGCCCTGGACAGGTGAGGGGGAGAAACACCATATATTTT; CDR3 protein: CASSPGQVRGRNTIYF
J gene: TRBJ2-1; V gene: TRBV9; clone size: -; D gene: TRBD1; CDR3 length: 15; CDR3 DNA: TGTGCCAGCAGCGCGGGACAGCCCTTTGGGTATGAGCAGTTCTTC; CDR3 protein: CASSAGQPFGYEQFF